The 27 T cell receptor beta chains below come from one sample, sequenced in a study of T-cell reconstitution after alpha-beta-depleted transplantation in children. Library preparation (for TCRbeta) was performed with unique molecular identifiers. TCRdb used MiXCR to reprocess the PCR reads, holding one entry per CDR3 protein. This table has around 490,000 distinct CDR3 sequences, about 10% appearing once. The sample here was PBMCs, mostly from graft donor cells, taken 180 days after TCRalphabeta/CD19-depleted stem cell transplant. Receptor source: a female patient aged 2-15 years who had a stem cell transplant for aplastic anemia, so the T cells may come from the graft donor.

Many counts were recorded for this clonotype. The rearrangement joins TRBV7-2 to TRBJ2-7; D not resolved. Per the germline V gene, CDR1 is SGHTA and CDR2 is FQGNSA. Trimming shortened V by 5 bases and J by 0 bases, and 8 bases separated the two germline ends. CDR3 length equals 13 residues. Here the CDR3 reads CASSPFSSYEQYF. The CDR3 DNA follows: TGTGCCAGCAGCCCTTTTAGCTCCTACGAGCAGTACTTC.

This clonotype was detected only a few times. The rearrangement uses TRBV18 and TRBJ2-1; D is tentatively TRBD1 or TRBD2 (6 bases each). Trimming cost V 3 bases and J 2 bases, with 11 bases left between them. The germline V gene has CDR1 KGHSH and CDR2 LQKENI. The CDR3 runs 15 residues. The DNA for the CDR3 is TGTGCCAGCTCACCGAGGGGGGACCCCTACAATGAGCAGTTCTTC. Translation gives CASSPRGDPYNEQFF.

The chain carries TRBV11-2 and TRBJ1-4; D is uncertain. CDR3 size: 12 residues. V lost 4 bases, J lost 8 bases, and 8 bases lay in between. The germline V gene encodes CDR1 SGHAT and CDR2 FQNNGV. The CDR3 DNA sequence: TGTGCCAGCAGCTCTGAGGGAGAAAAACTGTTTTTT. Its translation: CASSSEGEKLFF.

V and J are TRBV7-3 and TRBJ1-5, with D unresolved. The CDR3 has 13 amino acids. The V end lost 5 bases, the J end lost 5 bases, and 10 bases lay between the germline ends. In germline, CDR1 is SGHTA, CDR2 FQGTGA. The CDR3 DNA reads TGTGCCAGCAGCCCTCATTTGGATCAGCCCCAGCATTTT. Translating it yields CASSPHLDQPQHF.

The DNA of the CDR3 is TGTGCCAGCAGCTATACAGGGGGCGAAACTGAAGCTTTCTTT. This gives the protein CASSYTGGETEAFF. The chain is built from TRBV12-3 or TRBV12-4 and TRBJ1-1, with 9 bases lining up with TRBD1. The CDR3 runs 14 residues. Trimming removed 6 bases from V and 5 bases from J; junction bases left unmatched: 7.

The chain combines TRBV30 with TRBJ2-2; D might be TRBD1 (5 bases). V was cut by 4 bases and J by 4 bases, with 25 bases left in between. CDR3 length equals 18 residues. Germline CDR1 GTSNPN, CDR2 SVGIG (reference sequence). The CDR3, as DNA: TGTGCCTGGAAAGCTGGACATAGCCCGAGACAGATCACCGGGGAGCTGTTTTTT. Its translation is CAWKAGHSPRQITGELFF.

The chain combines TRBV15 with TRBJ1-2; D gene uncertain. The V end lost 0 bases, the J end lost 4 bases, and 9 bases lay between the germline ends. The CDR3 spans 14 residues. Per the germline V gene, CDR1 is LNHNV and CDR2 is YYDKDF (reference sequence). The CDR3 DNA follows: TGTGCCACCAGCAGAGATAAGGGCGGCTATGGCTACACCTTC. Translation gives CATSRDKGGYGYTF.

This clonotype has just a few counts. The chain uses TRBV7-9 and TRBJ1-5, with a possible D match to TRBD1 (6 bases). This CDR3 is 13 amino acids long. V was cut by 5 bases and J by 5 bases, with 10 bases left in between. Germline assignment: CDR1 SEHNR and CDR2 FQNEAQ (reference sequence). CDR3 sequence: CASSTDSHQPQHF. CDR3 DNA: TGTGCCAGCAGCACGGACAGCCATCAGCCCCAGCATTTT.

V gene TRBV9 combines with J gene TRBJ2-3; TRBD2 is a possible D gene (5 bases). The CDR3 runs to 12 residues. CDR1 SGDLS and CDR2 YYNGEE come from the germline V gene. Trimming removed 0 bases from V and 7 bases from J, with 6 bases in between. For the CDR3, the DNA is TGTGCCAGCAGCGTAGACGGGAATACGCAGTATTTT. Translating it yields CASSVDGNTQYF.

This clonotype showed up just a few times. CDR3 nucleotide sequence: TGCGCCAGCGAGGAGCGGGAGGGCGGCGAGCAGTACTTC. Protein sequence: CASEEREGGEQYF. The genes are TRBV5-1 and TRBJ2-7; 10 bases line up with TRBD2. This CDR3 is built from 13 residues. V trimming: 7 bases; J trimming: 6 bases; junction bases outside the gene matches: 7. Germline values: CDR1 SGHRS, CDR2 YFSETQ.

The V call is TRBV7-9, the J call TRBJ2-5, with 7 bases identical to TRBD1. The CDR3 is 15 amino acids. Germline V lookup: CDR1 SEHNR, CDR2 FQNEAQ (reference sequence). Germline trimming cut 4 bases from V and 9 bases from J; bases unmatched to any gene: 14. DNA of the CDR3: TGTGCCAGCAGCTCAACAGGGGAACAACAACAGGCCCAGTACTTC. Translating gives CASSSTGEQQQAQYF.

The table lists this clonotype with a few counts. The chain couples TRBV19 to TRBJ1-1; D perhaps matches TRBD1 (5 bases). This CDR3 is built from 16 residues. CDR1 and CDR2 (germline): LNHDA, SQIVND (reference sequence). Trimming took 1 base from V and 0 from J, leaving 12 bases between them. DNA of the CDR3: TGTGCCAGTAGTATAGCGAGGGGCTGGGTGAACACTGAAGCTTTCTTT. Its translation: CASSIARGWVNTEAFF. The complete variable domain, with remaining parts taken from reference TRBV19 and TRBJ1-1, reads DGGITQSPKYLFRKEGQNVTLSCEQNLNHDAMYWYRQDPGQGLRLIYYSQIVNDFQKGDIAEGYSVSREKKESFPLTVTSAQKNPTAFYLCASSIARGWVNTEAFFGQGTRLTVV.

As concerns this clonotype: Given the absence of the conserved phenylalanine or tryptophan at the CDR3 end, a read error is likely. The CDR3 sequence: CASSPRKQGGNTIYL. CDR3 sequence (DNA): TGTGCCAGCTCACCACGAAAACAGGGGGGAAACACCATATATTTG. The chain couples TRBV18 to TRBJ1-3; the match to TRBD1 covers 7 bases. Germline assignment: CDR1 KGHSH and CDR2 LQKENI. This CDR3 comprises 15 residues. The junction had 4 bases not matched to a gene; V was cut back by 1 base and J by 4 bases.

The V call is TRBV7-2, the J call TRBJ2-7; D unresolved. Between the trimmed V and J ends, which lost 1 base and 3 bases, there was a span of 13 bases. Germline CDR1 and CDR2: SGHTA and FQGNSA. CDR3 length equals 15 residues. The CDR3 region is CASSLVGDANYEQYV. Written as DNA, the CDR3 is TGTGCCAGCAGCTTAGTGGGCGACGCTAACTACGAGCAGTACGTC.

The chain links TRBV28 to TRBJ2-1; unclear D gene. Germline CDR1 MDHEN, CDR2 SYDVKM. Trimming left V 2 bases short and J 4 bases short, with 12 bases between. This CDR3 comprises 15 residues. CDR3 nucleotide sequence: TGTGCCAGCAGTTTACAGGACGGGCTATACAATGAGCAGTTCTTC. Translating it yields CASSLQDGLYNEQFF.

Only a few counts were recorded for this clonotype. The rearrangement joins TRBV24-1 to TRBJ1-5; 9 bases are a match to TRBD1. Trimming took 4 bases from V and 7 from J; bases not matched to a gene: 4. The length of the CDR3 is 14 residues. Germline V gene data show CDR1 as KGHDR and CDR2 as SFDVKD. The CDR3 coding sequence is TGTGCCACCAGTGAACAGGGGGCAGGGCAGCCCCAGCATTTT. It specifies CATSEQGAGQPQHF.

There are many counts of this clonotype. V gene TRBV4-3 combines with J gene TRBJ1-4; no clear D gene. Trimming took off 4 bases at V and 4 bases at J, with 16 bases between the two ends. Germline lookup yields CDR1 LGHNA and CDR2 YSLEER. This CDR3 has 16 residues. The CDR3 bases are TGCGCCAGCAGCCTAGATCCGGGATTCGATAATGAAAAACTGTTTTTT. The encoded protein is CASSLDPGFDNEKLFF.

The CDR3 region is CASSPPNGRPRETQYF. CDR3 sequence (DNA): TGTGCCAGCAGCCCACCCAACGGGCGTCCGAGAGAGACCCAGTACTTC. This chain connects TRBV6-1 to TRBJ2-5, with unresolved D. There are 16 residues in the CDR3. Germline CDR1 reads MNHNS; CDR2 reads SASEGT. V was trimmed by 6 bases and J by 4 bases, leaving 21 bases between them.

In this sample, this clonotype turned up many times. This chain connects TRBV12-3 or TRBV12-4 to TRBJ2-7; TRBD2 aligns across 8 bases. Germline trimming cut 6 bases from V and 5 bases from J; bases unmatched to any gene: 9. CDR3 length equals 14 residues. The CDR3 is CASSPGGRRDEQYV. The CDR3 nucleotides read TGTGCCAGCAGCCCGGGGGGGCGGAGGGACGAGCAGTACGTC.

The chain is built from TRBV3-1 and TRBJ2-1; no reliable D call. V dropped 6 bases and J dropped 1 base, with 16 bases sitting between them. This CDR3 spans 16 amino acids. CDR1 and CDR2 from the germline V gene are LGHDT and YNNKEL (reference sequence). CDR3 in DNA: TGTGCCAGCAGTCGGCGAACTATGGAATCCTACAATGAGCAGTTCTTC. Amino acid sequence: CASSRRTMESYNEQFF.

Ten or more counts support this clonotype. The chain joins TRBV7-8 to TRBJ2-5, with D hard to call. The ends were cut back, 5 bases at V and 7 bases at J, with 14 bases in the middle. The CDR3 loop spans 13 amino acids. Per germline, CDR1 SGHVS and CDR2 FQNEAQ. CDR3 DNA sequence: TGTGCCAGCAGCCCAGCCCAGGTTGGGACCCAGTACTTC. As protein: CASSPAQVGTQYF.

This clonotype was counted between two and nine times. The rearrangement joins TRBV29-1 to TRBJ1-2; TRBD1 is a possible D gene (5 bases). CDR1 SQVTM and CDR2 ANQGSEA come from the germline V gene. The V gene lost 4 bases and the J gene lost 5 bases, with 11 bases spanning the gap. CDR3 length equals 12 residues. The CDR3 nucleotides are TGCAGCGTTGGAGGGGCAGATTATGGCTACACCTTC. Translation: CSVGGADYGYTF.

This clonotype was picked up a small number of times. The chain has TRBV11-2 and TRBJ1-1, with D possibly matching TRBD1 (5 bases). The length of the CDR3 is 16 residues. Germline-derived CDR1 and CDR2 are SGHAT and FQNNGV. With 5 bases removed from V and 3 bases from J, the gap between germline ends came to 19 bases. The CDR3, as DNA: TGTGCCAGCAGCCCGACCTATGGGAGGGGAGACACTGAAGCTTTCTTT. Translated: CASSPTYGRGDTEAFF.

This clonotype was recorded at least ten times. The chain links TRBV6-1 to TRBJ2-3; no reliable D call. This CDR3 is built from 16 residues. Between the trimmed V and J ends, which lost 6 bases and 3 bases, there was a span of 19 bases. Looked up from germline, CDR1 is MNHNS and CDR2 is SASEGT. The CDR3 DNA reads TGTGCCAGCAGCTCAAGACGGGTCCAGGATACAGATACGCAGTATTTT. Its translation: CASSSRRVQDTDTQYF.

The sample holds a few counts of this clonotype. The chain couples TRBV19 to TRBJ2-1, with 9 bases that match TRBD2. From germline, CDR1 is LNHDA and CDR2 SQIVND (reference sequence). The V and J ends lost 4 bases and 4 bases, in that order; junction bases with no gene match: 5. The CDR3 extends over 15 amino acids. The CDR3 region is CASSTGLAAYNEQFF. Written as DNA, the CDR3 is TGTGCCAGTAGTACGGGACTAGCTGCTTACAATGAGCAGTTCTTC.

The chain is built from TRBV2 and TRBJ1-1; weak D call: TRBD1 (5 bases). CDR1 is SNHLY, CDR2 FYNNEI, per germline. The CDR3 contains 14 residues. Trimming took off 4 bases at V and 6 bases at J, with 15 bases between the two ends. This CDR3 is CASSATVWDAEAFF. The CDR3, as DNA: TGTGCCAGCAGTGCGACAGTCTGGGATGCTGAAGCTTTCTTT.

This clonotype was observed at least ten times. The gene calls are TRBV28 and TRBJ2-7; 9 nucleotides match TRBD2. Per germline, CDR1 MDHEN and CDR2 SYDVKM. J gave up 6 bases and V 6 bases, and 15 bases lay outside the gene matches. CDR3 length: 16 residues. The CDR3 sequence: CASSPAGSSGRIEQYF. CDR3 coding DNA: TGTGCCAGCAGCCCGGCGGGGAGTAGCGGGAGAATCGAGCAGTACTTC.